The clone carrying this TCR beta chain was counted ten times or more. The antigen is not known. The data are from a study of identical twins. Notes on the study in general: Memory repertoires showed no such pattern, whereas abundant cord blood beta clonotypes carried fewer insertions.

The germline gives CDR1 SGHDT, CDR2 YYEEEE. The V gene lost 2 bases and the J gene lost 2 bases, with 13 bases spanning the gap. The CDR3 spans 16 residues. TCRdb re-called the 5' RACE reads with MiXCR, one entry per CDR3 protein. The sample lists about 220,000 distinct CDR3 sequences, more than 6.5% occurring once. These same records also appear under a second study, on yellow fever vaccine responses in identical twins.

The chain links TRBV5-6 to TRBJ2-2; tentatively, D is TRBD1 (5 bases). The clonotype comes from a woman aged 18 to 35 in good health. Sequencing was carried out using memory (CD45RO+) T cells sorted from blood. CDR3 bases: TGTGCCAGCAGCTTCTATGGCAGGGTAAACACCGGGGAGCTGTTTTTT. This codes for CASSFYGRVNTGELFF.